This record looks at one T cell receptor (beta chain) sequence and its context. Eight distinct reactions (per sample) were used to make the cDNA. Each UMI harboured a 6-nucleotide sample barcode and was appended via template switching. TCRdb re-called the 5' RACE reads, yielding one record per CDR3 amino acid sequence without DNA. The ten most abundant clones cover less than 2.5% of a sample with over 130,000 distinct CDR3 sequences. Germline-derived CDR1 and CDR2 are SGHNT and YYREEE (reference sequence). This CDR3 is 16 amino acids long. This sample is part of a study of monozygotic twins with inflammatory bowel disease. Every donor provided one blood sample measuring about 2.3 ml.

The V call is TRBV5-4, the J call TRBJ2-3; with no DNA, the TCRdb D assignment of TRBD1 cannot be verified. The sample comprised blood. The sequence was obtained from a human donor with ulcerative colitis or Crohn's disease, or a healthy co-twin of an affected twin (not recorded which). CDR3 sequence: CASSTPRQGSTDTQYF. The whole variable domain, filled in from reference TRBV5-4 and TRBJ2-3, reads ETGVTQSPTHLIKTRGQQVTLRCSSQSGHNTVSWYQQALGQGPQFIFQYYREEENGRGNFPPRFSGLQFPNYSSELNVNALELDDSALYLCASSTPRQGSTDTQYFGPGTRLTVL.